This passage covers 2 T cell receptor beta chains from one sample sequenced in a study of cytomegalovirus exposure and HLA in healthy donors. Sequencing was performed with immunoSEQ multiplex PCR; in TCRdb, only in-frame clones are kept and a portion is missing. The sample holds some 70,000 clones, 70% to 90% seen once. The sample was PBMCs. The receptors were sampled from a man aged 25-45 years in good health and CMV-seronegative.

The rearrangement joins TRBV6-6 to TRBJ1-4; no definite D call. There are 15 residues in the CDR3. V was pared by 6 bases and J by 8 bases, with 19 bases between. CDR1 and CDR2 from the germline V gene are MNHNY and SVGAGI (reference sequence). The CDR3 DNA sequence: TGTGCCAGCAGATCCCCTGGGTACGGGGTAGAAAAACTGTTTTTT. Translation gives CASRSPGYGVEKLFF.

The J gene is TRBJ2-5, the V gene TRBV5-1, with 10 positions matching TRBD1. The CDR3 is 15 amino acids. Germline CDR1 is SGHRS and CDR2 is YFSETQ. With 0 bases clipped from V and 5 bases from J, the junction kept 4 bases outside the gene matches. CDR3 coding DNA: TGCGCCAGCAGCTTGGGAGACAGGGGGCCGGAGACCCAGTACTTC. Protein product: CASSLGDRGPETQYF.